This TCR beta chain was profiled in a study of regulatory T cells in long-lasting Graves disease. Many counts were recorded for this clonotype. V trimming: 6 bases; J trimming: 1 base; junction bases outside the gene matches: 7. CDR3 length equals 15 residues. Germline V gene data show CDR1 as MNHEY and CDR2 as SVGEGT. Sequencing libraries for TCR beta were prepared with iRepertoire HTBI primers and Arm-PCR of CDR3 regions. TCRdb fed the multiplex PCR reads into MiXCR, producing one record per CDR3 protein. The data show more than 450,000 distinct CDR3 sequences, about 11% seen once. The sample's time point: newly diagnosed GD, antithyroid drugs for less than 3 months. From RNA extracted from PBMCs, the TCR library was made. These data also formed part of another study, on T cells in Graves' hyperthyroidism and ophthalmopathy. That study adds: Graves' hyperthyroidism was deemed stable absent ophthalmopathy progression within 18 months. Pregnant or lactating patients were excluded, as were those with uncontrolled infection or other autoimmune disease. With the HTBI primer set, the TCR CDR3 went through a first round of RT-PCR.

The sequencing used peripheral blood mononuclear cells (PBMCs), collected at new diagnosis, from a patient treated with antithyroid drugs. The chain carries TRBV6-2 or TRBV6-3 and TRBJ1-1, with TRBD1 identical over 8 bases. The TCR originated in a woman in her twenties or thirties with Graves disease. CDR3 nucleotide sequence: TGTGCCAGCAGGAGATCACAGGGGGGGAACACTGAAGCTTTCTTT. It is translated as CASRRSQGGNTEAFF.